This TCR beta chain was observed in a study of T cell changes during pregnancy in multiple sclerosis. The table came from immunoSEQ multiplex PCR; TCRdb's copy has only in-frame clones and leaves some out. This repertoire shows about 97,000 clones, more than 85% found once; its top ten account for around 3%. CDR1 is SEHNR, CDR2 FQNEAQ, per germline (reference sequence). Trimming at V came to 3 bases and at J to 4 bases, leaving 19 bases not matched to a gene. There are 19 residues in the CDR3. Sequenced here: peripheral blood, sampled in the second trimester of pregnancy. The chain uses TRBV7-9 and TRBJ2-5, with TRBD2 matching 8 bases. This receptor was identified in a female donor with multiple sclerosis, enrolled in a pregnancy study. In nucleotides, the CDR3 is TGTGCCAGCAGCTTTGATTTGAGACTAGCGAAAAACAAGGGAGAGACCCAGTACTTC. Its protein is CASSFDLRLAKNKGETQYF.